This is a list of T cell receptor beta chains from one sample in a study of technical replicates of blood from a few donors. Libraries were prepared by immunoSEQ multiplex PCR; TCRdb keeps only in-frame clonotypes and omits some of them. The sample records 75,000 to 100,000 clones, about 95% being singletons. Sequenced material: T cells isolated from PBMCs. Receptors were obtained from a human donor in good health. Each CDR3 is given with its conserved first and last residue.

V: TRBV13; J: TRBJ1-3; CDR3: CASSLRDSGNTIYF
V: TRBV5-6; J: TRBJ2-7; CDR3: CASSSLPGTVIYEQYF
V: TRBV9; J: TRBJ1-3; CDR3: CASSVTLSESIDTIYF
V: TRBV6-1; J: TRBJ2-7; CDR3: CAGGTGTYEQYF
V: TRBV6-4; J: TRBJ1-2; CDR3: CASSDSSLGGTGYTF
V: TRBV19; J: TRBJ1-1; CDR3: CASSSPSTENTEAFF
V: TRBV19; J: TRBJ2-1; CDR3: CASTPAGGDRSYNEQFF
V: TRBV2; J: TRBJ2-3; CDR3: CAIRTSADTQYF
V: TRBV30; J: TRBJ1-3; CDR3: CAWSEGVAAYSGNTIYF
V: TRBV5-1; J: TRBJ2-5; CDR3: CASSPPGLAGGPVGETQYF
V: TRBV11-3; J: TRBJ2-4; CDR3: CASSSHRVAKNIQYF
V: TRBV19; J: TRBJ1-2; CDR3: CAEGDRPNYGYTF
V: TRBV4-3; J: TRBJ2-4; CDR3: CASSQRGLENIQYF
V: TRBV6-1; J: TRBJ2-7; CDR3: CTSRRGLSSYEQYF
V: TRBV7-9; J: TRBJ2-7; CDR3: CASSLETGEEQYF
V: TRBV27; J: TRBJ2-2; CDR3: CASGVQGNGELFF
V: TRBV6-5; J: TRBJ2-2; CDR3: CASSYAGANGELFF
V: TRBV7-2; J: TRBJ2-5; CDR3: CASSFGQFQETQYF
V: TRBV19; J: TRBJ1-5; CDR3: CASSVTTNQPQHF
V: TRBV4-3; J: TRBJ1-1; CDR3: CASSLTPSAEAFF
V: TRBV4-2; J: TRBJ2-7; CDR3: CASSQDTESSEQYF
V: TRBV10-3; J: TRBJ2-7; CDR3: CAIRKIANSYEQYF
V: TRBV5-4; J: TRBJ2-5; CDR3: CASSLVGSWETQYF
V: TRBV18; J: TRBJ2-3; CDR3: CASSPPSGSSTDTQYF
V: TRBV2; J: TRBJ1-4; CDR3: CASSEDRANEKLFF
V: TRBV19; J: TRBJ2-1; CDR3: CATSGTGIHEQFF